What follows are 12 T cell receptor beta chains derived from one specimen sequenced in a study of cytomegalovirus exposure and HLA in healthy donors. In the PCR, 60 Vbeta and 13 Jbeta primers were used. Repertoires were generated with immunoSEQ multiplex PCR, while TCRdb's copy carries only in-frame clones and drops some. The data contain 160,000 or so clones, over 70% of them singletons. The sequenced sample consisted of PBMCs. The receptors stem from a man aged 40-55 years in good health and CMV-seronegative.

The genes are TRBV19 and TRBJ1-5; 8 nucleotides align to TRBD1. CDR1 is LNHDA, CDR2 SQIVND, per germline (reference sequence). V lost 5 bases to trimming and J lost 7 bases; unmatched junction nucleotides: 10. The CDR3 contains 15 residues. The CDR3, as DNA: TGTGCCAGTAGTTGGGATCAGGGGGCCAGGCAGCCCCAGCATTTT. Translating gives CASSWDQGARQPQHF.

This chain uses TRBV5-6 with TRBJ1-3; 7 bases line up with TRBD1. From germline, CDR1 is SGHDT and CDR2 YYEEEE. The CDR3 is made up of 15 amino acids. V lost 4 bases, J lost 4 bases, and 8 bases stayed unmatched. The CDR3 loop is CASSQTGTLGNTIYF. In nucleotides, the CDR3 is TGTGCCAGCAGCCAGACAGGGACTCTGGGAAACACCATATATTTT. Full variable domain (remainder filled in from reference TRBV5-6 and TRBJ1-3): DAGVTQSPTHLIKTRGQQVTLRCSPKSGHDTVSWYQQALGQGPQFIFQYYEEEERQRGNFPDRFSGHQFPNYSSELNVNALLLGDSALYLCASSQTGTLGNTIYFGEGSWLTVV.

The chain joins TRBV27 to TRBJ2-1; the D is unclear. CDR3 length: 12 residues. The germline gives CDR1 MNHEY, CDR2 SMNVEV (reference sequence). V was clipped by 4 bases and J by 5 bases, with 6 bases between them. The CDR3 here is CASSYGNNEQFF. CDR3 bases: TGTGCCAGCAGTTATGGCAACAATGAGCAGTTCTTC.

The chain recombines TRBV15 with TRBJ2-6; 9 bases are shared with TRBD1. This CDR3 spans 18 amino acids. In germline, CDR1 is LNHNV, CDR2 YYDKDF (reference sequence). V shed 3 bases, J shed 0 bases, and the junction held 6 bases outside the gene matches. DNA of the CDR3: TGTGCCACCAGCAGGGACAGGGGTTGGGACTCTGGGGCCAACGTCCTGACTTTC. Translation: CATSRDRGWDSGANVLTF.

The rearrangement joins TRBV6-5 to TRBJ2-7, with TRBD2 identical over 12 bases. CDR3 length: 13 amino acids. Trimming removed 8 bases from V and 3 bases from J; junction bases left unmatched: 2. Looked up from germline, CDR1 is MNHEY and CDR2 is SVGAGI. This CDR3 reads CASRTSGDYEQYF. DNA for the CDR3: TGTGCCAGCCGGACTAGCGGGGACTACGAGCAGTACTTC.

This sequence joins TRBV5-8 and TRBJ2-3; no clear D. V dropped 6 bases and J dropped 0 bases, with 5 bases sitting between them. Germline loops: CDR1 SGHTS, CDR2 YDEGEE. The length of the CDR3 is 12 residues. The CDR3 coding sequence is TGTGCCAGCACCCCTAGCACAGATACGCAGTATTTT. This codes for CASTPSTDTQYF.

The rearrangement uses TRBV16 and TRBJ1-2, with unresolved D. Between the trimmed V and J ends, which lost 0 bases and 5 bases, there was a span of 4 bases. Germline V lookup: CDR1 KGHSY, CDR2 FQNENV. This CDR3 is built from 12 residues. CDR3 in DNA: TGTGCCAGCAGCCAATCGACATATGGCTACACCTTC. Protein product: CASSQSTYGYTF.

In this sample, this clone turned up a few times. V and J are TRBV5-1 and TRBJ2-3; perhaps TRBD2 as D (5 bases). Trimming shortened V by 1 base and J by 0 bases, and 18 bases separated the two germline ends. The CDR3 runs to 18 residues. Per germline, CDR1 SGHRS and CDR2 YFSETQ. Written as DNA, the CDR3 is TGCGCCAGCAGCTTGTATGGGAGCTGGCGTCGAAGCACAGATACGCAGTATTTT. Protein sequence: CASSLYGSWRRSTDTQYF.

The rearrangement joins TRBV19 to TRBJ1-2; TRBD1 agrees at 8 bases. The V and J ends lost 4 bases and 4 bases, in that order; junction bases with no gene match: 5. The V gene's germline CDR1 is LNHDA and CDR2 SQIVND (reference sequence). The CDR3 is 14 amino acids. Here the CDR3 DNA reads TGTGCCAGTAGTAGGACAGGGACCTTCTATGGCTACACCTTC. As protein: CASSRTGTFYGYTF.

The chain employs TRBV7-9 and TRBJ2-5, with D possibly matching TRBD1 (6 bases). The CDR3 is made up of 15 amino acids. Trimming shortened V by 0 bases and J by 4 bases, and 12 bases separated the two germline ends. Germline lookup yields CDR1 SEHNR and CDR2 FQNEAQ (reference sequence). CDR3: CASSLAWGRGETQYF. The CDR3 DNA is TGTGCCAGCAGCTTAGCGTGGGGGCGAGGAGAGACCCAGTACTTC.

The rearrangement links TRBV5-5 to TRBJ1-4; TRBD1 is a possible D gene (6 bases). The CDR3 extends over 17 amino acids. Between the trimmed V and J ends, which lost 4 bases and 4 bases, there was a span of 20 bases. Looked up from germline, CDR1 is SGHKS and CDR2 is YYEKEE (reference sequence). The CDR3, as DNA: TGTGCCAGCAGCCCTCGACAGGCAGGGTCGGATAATGAAAAACTGTTTTTT. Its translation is CASSPRQAGSDNEKLFF.

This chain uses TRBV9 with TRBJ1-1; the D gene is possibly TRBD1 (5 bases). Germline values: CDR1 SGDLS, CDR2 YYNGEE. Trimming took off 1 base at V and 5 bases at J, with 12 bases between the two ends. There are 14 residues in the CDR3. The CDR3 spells CASSVWGGGTEAFF. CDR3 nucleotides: TGTGCCAGCAGCGTATGGGGGGGAGGTACTGAAGCTTTCTTT.